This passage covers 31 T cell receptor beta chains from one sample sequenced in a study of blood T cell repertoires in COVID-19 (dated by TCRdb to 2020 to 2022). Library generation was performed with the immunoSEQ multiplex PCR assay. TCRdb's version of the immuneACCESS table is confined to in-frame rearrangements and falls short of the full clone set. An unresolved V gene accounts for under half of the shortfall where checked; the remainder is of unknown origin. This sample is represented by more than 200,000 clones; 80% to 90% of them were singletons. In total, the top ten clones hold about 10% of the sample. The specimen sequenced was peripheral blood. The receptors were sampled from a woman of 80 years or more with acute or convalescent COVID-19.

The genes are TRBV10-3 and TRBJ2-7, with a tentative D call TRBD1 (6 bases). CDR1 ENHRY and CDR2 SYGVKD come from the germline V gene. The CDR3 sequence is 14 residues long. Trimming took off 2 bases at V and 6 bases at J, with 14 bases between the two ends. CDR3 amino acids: CAISEAYRDREQYF. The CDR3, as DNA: TGTGCCATCAGTGAGGCATACAGGGATCGCGAGCAGTACTTC.

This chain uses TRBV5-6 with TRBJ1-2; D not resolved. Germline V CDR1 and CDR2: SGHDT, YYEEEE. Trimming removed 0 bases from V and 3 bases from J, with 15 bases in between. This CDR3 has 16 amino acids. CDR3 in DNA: TGTGCCAGCAGCTTGGTTGGACTCCGGATAGACTATGGCTACACCTTC. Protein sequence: CASSLVGLRIDYGYTF.

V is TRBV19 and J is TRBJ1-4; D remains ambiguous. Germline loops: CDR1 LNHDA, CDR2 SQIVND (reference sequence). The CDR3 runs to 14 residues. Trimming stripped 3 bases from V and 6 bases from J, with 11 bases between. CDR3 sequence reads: CASSMRSGDEKLFF. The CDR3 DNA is TGTGCCAGTAGTATGAGGTCCGGGGATGAAAAACTGTTTTTT.

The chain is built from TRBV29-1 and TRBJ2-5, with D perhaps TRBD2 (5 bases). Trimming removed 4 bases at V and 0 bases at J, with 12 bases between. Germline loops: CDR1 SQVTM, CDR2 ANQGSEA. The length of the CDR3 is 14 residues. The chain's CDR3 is CSVVLGADQETQYF. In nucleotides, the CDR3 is TGCAGCGTTGTATTGGGAGCGGACCAAGAGACCCAGTACTTC.

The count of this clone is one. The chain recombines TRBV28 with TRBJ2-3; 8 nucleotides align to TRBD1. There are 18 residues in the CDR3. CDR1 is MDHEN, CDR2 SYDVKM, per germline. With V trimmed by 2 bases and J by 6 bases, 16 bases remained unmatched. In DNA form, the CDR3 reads TGTGCCAGCAGTTTACAACCGGACAGGGTGGGGTTATGGGATACGCAGTATTTT. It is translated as CASSLQPDRVGLWDTQYF.

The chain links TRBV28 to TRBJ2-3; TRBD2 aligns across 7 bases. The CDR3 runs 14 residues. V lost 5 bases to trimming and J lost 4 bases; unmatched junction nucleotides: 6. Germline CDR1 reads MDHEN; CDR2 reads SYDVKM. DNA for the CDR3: TGTGCCAGCAGTGGGGGAGGGTTCGCAGATACGCAGTATTTT. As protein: CASSGGGFADTQYF.

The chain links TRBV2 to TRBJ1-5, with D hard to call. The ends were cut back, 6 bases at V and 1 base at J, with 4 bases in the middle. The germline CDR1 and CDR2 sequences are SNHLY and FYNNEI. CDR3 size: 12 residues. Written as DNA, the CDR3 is TGTGCCAGCAGACGGAGCAATCAGCCCCAGCATTTT. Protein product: CASRRSNQPQHF.

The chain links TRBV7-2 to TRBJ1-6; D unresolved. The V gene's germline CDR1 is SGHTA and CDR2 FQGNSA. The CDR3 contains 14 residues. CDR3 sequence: CAGGADSYNSPLHF. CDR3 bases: TGTGCAGGCGGAGCCGACTCTTATAATTCACCCCTCCACTTT.

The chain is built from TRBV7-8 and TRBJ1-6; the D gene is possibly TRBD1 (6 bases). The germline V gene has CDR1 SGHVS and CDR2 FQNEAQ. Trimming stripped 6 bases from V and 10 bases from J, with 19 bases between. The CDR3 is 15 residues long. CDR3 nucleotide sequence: TGTGCCAGCAGGCCAAGGGGGGGCCTCGGGTCACCCCTCCACTTT. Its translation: CASRPRGGLGSPLHF.

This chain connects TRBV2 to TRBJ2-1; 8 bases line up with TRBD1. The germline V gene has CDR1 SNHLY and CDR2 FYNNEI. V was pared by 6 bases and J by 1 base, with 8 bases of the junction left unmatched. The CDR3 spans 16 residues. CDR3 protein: CASSLNGQGSYNEQFF. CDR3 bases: TGTGCCAGCAGCCTAAATGGACAGGGATCCTACAATGAGCAGTTCTTC. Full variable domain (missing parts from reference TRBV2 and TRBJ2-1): EPEVTQTPSHQVTQMGQEVILRCVPISNHLYFYWYRQILGQKVEFLVSFYNNEISEKSEIFDDQFSVERPDGSNFTLKIRSTKLEDSAMYFCASSLNGQGSYNEQFFGPGTRLTVL.

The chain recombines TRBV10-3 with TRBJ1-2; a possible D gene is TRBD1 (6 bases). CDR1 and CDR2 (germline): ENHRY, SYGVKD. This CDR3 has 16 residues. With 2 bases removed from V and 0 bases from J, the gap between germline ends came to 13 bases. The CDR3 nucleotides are TGTGCCATCAGTGAGAATTTCGGACAGACTAACTATGGCTACACCTTC. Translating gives CAISENFGQTNYGYTF.

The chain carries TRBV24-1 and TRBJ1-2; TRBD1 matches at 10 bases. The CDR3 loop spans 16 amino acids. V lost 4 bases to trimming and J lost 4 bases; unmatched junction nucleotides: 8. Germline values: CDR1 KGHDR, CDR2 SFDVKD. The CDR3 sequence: CATSDAGTGVIYGYTF. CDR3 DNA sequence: TGTGCCACCAGTGACGCCGGGACAGGGGTGATCTATGGCTACACCTTC.

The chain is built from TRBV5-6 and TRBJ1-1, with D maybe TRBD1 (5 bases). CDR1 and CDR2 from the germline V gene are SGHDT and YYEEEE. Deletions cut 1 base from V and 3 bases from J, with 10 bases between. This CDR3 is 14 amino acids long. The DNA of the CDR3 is TGTGCCAGCAGCTTGCGCAGGGATCACACTGAAGCTTTCTTT. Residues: CASSLRRDHTEAFF.

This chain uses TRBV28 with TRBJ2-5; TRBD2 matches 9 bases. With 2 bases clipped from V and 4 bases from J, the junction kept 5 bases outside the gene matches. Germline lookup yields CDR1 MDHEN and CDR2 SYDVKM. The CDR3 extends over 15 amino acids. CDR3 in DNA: TGTGCCAGCAGTTTAGCGGGAGGGCCGGGAGAGACCCAGTACTTC. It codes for CASSLAGGPGETQYF.

CDR3 DNA sequence: TGTGCCAGCAGTTATGACAGGTCAGGGGCCAACGTCCTGACTTTC. As protein: CASSYDRSGANVLTF. The rearrangement uses TRBV6-2 or TRBV6-3 and TRBJ2-6; the D gene is possibly TRBD1 (6 bases). V gave up 3 bases and J gave up 4 bases, with 10 bases separating them. The length of the CDR3 is 15 residues. Germline CDR1 is MNHEY and CDR2 is SVGEGT.

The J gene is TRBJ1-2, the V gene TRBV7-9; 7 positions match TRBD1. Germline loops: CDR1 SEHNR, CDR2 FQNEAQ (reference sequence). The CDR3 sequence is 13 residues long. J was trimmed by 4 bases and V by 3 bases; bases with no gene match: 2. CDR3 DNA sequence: TGTGCCAGCAGCTTGGGACAGAGCTATGGCTACACCTTC. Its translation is CASSLGQSYGYTF.

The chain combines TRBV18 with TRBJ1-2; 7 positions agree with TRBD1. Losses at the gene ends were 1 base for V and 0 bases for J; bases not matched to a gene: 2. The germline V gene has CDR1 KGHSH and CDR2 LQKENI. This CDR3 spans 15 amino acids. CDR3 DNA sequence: TGTGCCAGCTCACCACGGGACAGAGCTAACTATGGCTACACCTTC. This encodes CASSPRDRANYGYTF. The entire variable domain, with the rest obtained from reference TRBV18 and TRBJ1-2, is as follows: NAGVMQNPRHLVRRRGQEARLRCSPMKGHSHVYWYRQLPEEGLKFMVYLQKENIIDESGMPKERFSAEFPKEGPSILRIQQVVRGDSAAYFCASSPRDRANYGYTFGSGTRLTVV.

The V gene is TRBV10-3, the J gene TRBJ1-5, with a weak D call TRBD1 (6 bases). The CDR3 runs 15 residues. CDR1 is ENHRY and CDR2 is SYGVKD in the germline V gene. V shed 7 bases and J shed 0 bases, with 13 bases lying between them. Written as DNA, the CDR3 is TGTGCCATCAAGCCTCCGGGACATAGCAATCAGCCCCAGCATTTT. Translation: CAIKPPGHSNQPQHF.

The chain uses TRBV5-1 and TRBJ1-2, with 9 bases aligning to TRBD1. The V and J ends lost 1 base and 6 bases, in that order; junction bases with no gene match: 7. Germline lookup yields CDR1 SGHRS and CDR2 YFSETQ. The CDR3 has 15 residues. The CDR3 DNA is TGCGCCAGCAGCTTGTCCGGACAGGGGCACCATGGCTACACCTTC. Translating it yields CASSLSGQGHHGYTF.

CDR3 sequence (DNA): TGTGCCATCAGCCCACGGGACCGGGGGGCATCAGAGACCCAGTACTTC. Amino acid sequence: CAISPRDRGASETQYF. The chain joins TRBV10-3 to TRBJ2-5, with D possibly TRBD2 on 7 matching bases. Germline CDR1 reads ENHRY; CDR2 reads SYGVKD. There are 16 residues in the CDR3. V gave up 6 bases and J gave up 4 bases, with 21 bases separating them.

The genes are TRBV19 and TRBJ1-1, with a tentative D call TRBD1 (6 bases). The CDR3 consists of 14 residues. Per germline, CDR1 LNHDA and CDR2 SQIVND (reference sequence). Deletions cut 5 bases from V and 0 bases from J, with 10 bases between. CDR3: CASSPGGLNTEAFF. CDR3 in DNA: TGTGCCAGTAGTCCCGGGGGGCTGAACACTGAAGCTTTCTTT.

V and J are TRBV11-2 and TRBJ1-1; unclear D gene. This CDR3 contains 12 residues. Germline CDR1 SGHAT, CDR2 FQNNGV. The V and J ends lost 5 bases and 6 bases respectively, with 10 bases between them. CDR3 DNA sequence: TGTGCCAGCAGCCTCCGGTACGCTGAAGCTTTCTTT. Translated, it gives CASSLRYAEAFF.

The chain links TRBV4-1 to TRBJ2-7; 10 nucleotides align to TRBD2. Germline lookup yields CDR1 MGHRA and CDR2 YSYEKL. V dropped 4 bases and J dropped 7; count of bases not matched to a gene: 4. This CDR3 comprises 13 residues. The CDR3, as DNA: TGCGCCAGCAGCCGACTAGCGGGTGAAGAGCAGTACTTC. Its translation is CASSRLAGEEQYF.

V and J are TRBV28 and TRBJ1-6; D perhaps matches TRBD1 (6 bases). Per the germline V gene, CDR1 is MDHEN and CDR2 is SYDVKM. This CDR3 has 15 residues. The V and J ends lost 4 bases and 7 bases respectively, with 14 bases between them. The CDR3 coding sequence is TGTGCCAGCAGTTGGCTGGACAGAAAGAATTCACCCCTCCACTTT. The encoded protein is CASSWLDRKNSPLHF.

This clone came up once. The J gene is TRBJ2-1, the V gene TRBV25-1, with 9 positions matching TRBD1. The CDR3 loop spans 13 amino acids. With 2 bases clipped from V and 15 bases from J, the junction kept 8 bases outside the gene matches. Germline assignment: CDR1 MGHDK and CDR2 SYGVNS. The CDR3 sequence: CASSENYRGRWFF. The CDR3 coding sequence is TGTGCCAGCAGTGAAAACTACAGGGGGCGTTGGTTCTTC.

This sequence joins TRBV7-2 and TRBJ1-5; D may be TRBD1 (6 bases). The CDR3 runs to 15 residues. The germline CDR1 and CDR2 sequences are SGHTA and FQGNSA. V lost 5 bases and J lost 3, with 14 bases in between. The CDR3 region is CASSPQGGNNQPQHF. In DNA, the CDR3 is TGTGCCAGCAGCCCACAGGGAGGGAACAATCAGCCCCAGCATTTT.

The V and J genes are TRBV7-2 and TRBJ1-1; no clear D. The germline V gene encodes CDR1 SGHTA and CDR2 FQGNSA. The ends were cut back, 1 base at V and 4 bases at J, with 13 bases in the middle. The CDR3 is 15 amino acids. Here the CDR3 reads CASSLVPRSSTEAFF. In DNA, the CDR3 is TGTGCCAGCAGCTTAGTGCCCCGAAGTAGCACTGAAGCTTTCTTT. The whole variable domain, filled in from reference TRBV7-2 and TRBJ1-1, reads GAGVSQSPSNKVTEKGKDVELRCDPISGHTALYWYRQSLGQGLEFLIYFQGNSAPDKSGLPSDRFSAERTGGSVSTLTIQRTQQEDSAVYLCASSLVPRSSTEAFFGQGTRLTVV.

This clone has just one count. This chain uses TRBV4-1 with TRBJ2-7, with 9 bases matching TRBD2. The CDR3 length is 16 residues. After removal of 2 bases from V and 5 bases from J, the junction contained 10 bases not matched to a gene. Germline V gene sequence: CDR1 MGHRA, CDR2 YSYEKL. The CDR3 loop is CASSQRASGVFNEQYF. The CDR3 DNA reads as TGCGCCAGCAGCCAAAGGGCTAGCGGGGTATTCAACGAGCAGTACTTC.

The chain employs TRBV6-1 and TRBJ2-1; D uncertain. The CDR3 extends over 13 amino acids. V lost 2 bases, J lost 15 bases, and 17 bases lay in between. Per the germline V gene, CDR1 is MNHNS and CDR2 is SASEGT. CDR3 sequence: CASSEISASSRFF. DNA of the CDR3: TGTGCCAGCAGTGAAATTTCTGCTAGTTCACGGTTCTTC.

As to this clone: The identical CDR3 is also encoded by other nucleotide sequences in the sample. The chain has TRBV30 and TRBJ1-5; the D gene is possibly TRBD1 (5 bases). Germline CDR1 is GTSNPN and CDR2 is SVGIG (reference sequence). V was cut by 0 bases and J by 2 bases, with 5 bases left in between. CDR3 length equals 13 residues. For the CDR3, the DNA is TGTGCCTGGAGTGTACAGGGCAATCAGCCCCAGCATTTT. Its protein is CAWSVQGNQPQHF. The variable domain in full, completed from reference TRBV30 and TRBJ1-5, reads SQTIHQWPATLVQPVGSPLSLECTVEGTSNPNLYWYRQAAGRGLQLLFYSVGIGQISSEVPQNLSASRPQDRQFILSSKKLLLSDSGFYLCAWSVQGNQPQHFGDGTRLSIL.

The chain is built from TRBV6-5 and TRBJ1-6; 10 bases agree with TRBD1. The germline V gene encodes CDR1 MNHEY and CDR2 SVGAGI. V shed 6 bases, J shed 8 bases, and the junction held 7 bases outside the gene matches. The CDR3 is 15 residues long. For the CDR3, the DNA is TGTGCCAGCAGCTCCTCCGGGACAGGGGATTCACCCCTCCACTTT. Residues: CASSSSGTGDSPLHF.